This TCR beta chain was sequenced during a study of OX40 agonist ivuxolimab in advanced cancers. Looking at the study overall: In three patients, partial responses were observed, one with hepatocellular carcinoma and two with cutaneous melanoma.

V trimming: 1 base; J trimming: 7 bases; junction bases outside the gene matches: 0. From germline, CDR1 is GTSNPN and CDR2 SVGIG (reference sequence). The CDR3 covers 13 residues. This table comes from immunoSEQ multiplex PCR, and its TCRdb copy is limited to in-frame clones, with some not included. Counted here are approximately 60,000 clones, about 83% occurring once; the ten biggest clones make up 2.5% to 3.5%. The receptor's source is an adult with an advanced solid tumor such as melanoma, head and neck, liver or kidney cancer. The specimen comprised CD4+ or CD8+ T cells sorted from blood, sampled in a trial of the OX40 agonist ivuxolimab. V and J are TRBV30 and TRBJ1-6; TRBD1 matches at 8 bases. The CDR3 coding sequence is TGTGCCTGGAGTGGACAGGGGAATTCACCCCTCCACTTT. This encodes CAWSGQGNSPLHF.